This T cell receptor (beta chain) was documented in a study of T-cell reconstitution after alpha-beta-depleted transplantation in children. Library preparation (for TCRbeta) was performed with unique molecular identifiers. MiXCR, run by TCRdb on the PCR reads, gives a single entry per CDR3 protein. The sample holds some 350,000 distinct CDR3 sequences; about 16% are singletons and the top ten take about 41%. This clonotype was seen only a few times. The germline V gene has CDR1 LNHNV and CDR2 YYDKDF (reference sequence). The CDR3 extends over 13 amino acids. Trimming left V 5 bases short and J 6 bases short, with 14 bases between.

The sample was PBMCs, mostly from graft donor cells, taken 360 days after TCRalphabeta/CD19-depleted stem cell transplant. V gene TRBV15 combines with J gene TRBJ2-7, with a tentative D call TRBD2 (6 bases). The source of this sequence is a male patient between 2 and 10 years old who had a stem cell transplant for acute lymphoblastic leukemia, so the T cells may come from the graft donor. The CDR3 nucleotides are TGTGCCACCAGCCCACAGGAGCGGGTCGAGCAGTACTTC. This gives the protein CATSPQERVEQYF.